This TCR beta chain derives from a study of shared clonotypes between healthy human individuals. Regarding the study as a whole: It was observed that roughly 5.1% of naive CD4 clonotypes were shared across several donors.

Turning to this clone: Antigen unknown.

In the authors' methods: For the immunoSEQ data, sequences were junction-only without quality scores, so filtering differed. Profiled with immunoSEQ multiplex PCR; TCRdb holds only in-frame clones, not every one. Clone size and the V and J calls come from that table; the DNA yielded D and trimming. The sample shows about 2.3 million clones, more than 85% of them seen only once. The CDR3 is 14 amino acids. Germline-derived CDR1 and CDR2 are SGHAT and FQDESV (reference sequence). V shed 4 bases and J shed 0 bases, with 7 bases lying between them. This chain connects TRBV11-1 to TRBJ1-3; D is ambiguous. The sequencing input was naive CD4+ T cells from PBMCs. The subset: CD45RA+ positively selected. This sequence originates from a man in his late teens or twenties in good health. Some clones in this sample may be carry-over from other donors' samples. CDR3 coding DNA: TGTGCCAGCAGCTCTCATAACTCTGGAAACACCATATATTTT. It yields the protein CASSSHNSGNTIYF.